One and the same sample provided the 27 T cell receptor beta chains below, sequenced in a study of vaccination and CD4 T cells after COVID-19. Treatment in this sample: approximately nine-day PBMC culture with coronavirus spike peptide pools or control peptides (ViraFEST assay). With the Oncomine TCR Beta short-read assay, DNA from cultured CD4+ T cells was sequenced. TCRdb reprocessed the PCR reads via MiXCR and lists one record per CDR3 protein. The table records some 17,000 distinct CDR3 sequences, roughly 43% of them present only once. No antigen has been identified for these receptors. The sample was CD4+ T cells from blood, cultured in vitro, taken after SARS-CoV-2 vaccination. The receptors originated from a human donor who had recovered from COVID-19.

The chain carries TRBV27 and TRBJ2-3; 7 bases line up with TRBD1. Germline CDR1 is MNHEY and CDR2 is SMNVEV (reference sequence). This CDR3 is built from 13 residues. The ends lost 6 bases at V and 3 bases at J; junction bases unmatched: 3. CDR3: CASRRTGTDTQYF. The CDR3 nucleotides are TGTGCCAGCAGGCGGACAGGAACAGATACGCAGTATTTT.

This clonotype was seen only a few times. The chain couples TRBV20-1 to TRBJ2-3; no definite D call. V dropped 0 bases and J dropped 2 bases, with 3 bases sitting between them. The CDR3 has 12 amino acids. CDR1 is DFQATT, CDR2 SNEGSKA, per germline (reference sequence). The CDR3 spells CSARDVTDTQYF. The CDR3 DNA sequence: TGCAGTGCTAGAGATGTCACAGATACGCAGTATTTT.

The chain couples TRBV12-3 or TRBV12-4 to TRBJ2-7, with 7 bases identical to TRBD1. V lost 7 bases, J lost 2 bases, and 5 bases stayed unmatched. This CDR3 is built from 13 residues. This chain's CDR3 is CASTRDRTYEQYF. CDR3 DNA sequence: TGTGCCAGCACTCGGGACAGAACCTACGAGCAGTACTTC.

The V and J genes are TRBV4-1 and TRBJ1-3; D unclear. Germline-derived CDR1 and CDR2 are MGHRA and YSYEKL. The CDR3 totals 18 residues. V dropped 1 base and J dropped 0 bases, with 16 bases sitting between them. CDR3 loop: CASSQGSPWLNSGNTIYF. CDR3 coding DNA: TGCGCCAGCAGCCAAGGTTCTCCCTGGCTGAACTCTGGAAACACCATATATTTT.

CDR3 sequence: CASSLVPNNSPLHF. The CDR3 DNA reads TGTGCCAGCAGCTTAGTCCCTAATAATTCACCCCTCCACTTT. The chain is built from TRBV7-2 and TRBJ1-6; no clear D gene. CDR1 SGHTA and CDR2 FQGNSA come from the germline V gene. The germline V and J ends were trimmed by 1 base and 5 bases, with 6 bases remaining between them. This CDR3 has 14 residues. Full variable domain (remainder filled in from reference TRBV7-2 and TRBJ1-6): GAGVSQSPSNKVTEKGKDVELRCDPISGHTALYWYRQSLGQGLEFLIYFQGNSAPDKSGLPSDRFSAERTGGSVSTLTIQRTQQEDSAVYLCASSLVPNNSPLHFGNGTRLTVT.

The chain links TRBV12-3 or TRBV12-4 to TRBJ1-1; TRBD1 matches at 9 bases. The junction had 8 bases not matched to a gene; V was cut back by 5 bases and J by 10 bases. The CDR3 contains 13 residues. The CDR3: CASSLTTGGRAFF. In DNA, the CDR3 is TGTGCCAGCAGTCTAACGACAGGGGGTCGAGCTTTCTTT.

The chain couples TRBV20-1 to TRBJ1-5; 7 positions match TRBD1. The germline gives CDR1 DFQATT, CDR2 SNEGSKA (reference sequence). The CDR3 runs to 12 residues. V was clipped by 6 bases and J by 4 bases; unmatched bases: 3. The CDR3 DNA follows: TGCAGTGCCCCAGGGGGGAATCAGCCCCAGCATTTT. Translating gives CSAPGGNQPQHF.

The table lists this clonotype with a few counts. The rearrangement links TRBV20-1 to TRBJ1-5; D might be TRBD1 (6 bases). The ends were cut back, 3 bases at V and 0 bases at J, with 12 bases in the middle. Germline values: CDR1 DFQATT, CDR2 SNEGSKA (reference sequence). The CDR3 is made up of 15 amino acids. The CDR3 is CSASWGAVSNQPQHF. Here the CDR3 DNA reads TGCAGTGCTAGTTGGGGGGCGGTTAGCAATCAGCCCCAGCATTTT.

This clonotype has a handful of counts. The chain combines TRBV20-1 with TRBJ2-2; 7 bases map to TRBD2. This CDR3 spans 13 amino acids. V lost 5 bases, J lost 2 bases, and 2 bases stayed unmatched. Germline loops: CDR1 DFQATT, CDR2 SNEGSKA (reference sequence). The CDR3 region has the DNA TGCAGTGCTTTGACTAGCAACACCGGGGAGCTGTTTTTT. Its translation is CSALTSNTGELFF.

This clonotype was seen a few times. This sequence joins TRBV6-1 and TRBJ1-2; 9 positions match TRBD1. CDR3 length: 14 amino acids. V gave up 7 bases and J gave up 7 bases; unmatched junction bases: 10. Germline values: CDR1 MNHNS, CDR2 SASEGT. The CDR3 DNA sequence: TGTGCCAGCACTGGTACCGGGACAGGGACTGGCTACACCTTC. Translating it yields CASTGTGTGTGYTF.

Concerning this clonotype itself: At one of its ends the junction is not consistent with the germline gene, which may arise from a read error. The chain carries TRBV28 and TRBJ1-3, with 10 bases aligning to TRBD1. The CDR3 runs 17 residues. Germline values: CDR1 MDHEN, CDR2 SYDVKM. CDR3 DNA: TGTGCCAGCAGTTTGTCGGGACAGGGGATTTCTGGAAACCCCATATATTTT. Protein: CASSLSGQGISGNPIYF.

This rearrangement joins TRBV20-1 to TRBJ1-5; D remains unclear. Deletions cut 0 bases from V and 1 base from J, with 10 bases between. This CDR3 is built from 15 residues. CDR1 is DFQATT and CDR2 is SNEGSKA in the germline V gene (reference sequence). CDR3 coding DNA: TGCAGTGCTAGAGAATCTTTGGAGAGCAATCAGCCCCAGCATTTT. It yields the protein CSARESLESNQPQHF.

The sample holds a few counts of this clonotype. This sequence joins TRBV7-2 and TRBJ1-3; D gene uncertain. The CDR3 runs to 14 residues. The V gene's germline CDR1 is SGHTA and CDR2 FQGNSA. The ends were cut back, 5 bases at V and 0 bases at J, with 8 bases in the middle. CDR3 amino acids: CASSAGYSGNTIYF. The CDR3 DNA follows: TGTGCCAGCAGCGCCGGATACTCTGGAAACACCATATATTTT.

The chain recombines TRBV20-1 with TRBJ1-2; maybe TRBD1 (5 bases). The CDR3 covers 16 residues. Germline V lookup: CDR1 DFQATT, CDR2 SNEGSKA (reference sequence). Trimming left V 3 bases short and J 2 bases short, with 19 bases between. The CDR3 is CSARALTGGSNYGYTF. CDR3 DNA: TGCAGTGCTAGGGCCCTCACAGGTGGCTCGAACTATGGCTACACCTTC.

The chain links TRBV20-1 to TRBJ1-5; D is ambiguous. The CDR3 totals 12 residues. V was shortened by 3 bases and J by 2 bases, with 5 bases between the two germline ends. Germline V gene data show CDR1 as DFQATT and CDR2 as SNEGSKA (reference sequence). CDR3 in DNA: TGCAGTGCTAGGACCGGCAATCAGCCCCAGCATTTT. Residues: CSARTGNQPQHF.

The chain has TRBV10-3 and TRBJ2-6; D is unresolved. The CDR3 is made up of 16 amino acids. Looked up from germline, CDR1 is ENHRY and CDR2 is SYGVKD. V was pared by 1 base and J by 1 base, with 8 bases between. The CDR3: CAISEFKRSGANVLTF. The CDR3, as DNA: TGTGCCATCAGTGAGTTTAAGAGATCTGGGGCCAACGTCCTGACTTTC.

V is TRBV6-1 and J is TRBJ2-7; a possible D gene is TRBD2 (6 bases). The CDR3 is 12 amino acids. Germline CDR1 is MNHNS and CDR2 is SASEGT. The ends were cut back, 11 bases at V and 9 bases at J, with 20 bases in the middle. This CDR3 reads CAGEGLHSGQYF. The CDR3 DNA follows: TGTGCCGGAGAGGGACTGCACAGCGGGCAGTACTTC.

The chain uses TRBV6-1 and TRBJ2-7, with D perhaps TRBD2 (6 bases). CDR1 and CDR2 from the germline V gene are MNHNS and SASEGT. The germline V and J ends were trimmed by 6 bases and 5 bases, with 14 bases remaining between them. The CDR3 length is 13 residues. The CDR3: CASRLAAGDEQYF. CDR3 in DNA: TGTGCCAGCAGGCTCGCAGCGGGTGACGAGCAGTACTTC.

This clonotype has just a few counts. The chain joins TRBV20-1 to TRBJ2-5; D remains ambiguous. The CDR3 loop spans 11 amino acids. The germline V gene has CDR1 DFQATT and CDR2 SNEGSKA (reference sequence). V lost 6 bases and J lost 0, with 5 bases in between. Written as DNA, the CDR3 is TGCAGTGCACAGCACCAAGAGACCCAGTACTTC. Protein sequence: CSAQHQETQYF.

The chain recombines TRBV7-2 with TRBJ2-1; no definite D call. Between the trimmed V and J ends, which lost 8 bases and 6 bases, there was a span of 11 bases. This CDR3 contains 12 residues. Germline assignment: CDR1 SGHTA and CDR2 FQGNSA. The CDR3 DNA reads TGTGCCAGCCAAGGACGCACCAATGAGCAGTTCTTC. Translating gives CASQGRTNEQFF.

For this clonotype: Compared with germline, one end of the junction differs, possibly owing to a read error. The chain uses TRBV5-4 and TRBJ2-1; 8 positions match TRBD1. Germline CDR1 SGHNT, CDR2 YYREEE (reference sequence). CDR3 length equals 16 residues. Here the CDR3 reads CSSTPRTGLTYNEQFF. CDR3 nucleotides: TGTTCCAGCACCCCGCGGACAGGGCTTACCTACAATGAGCAGTTCTTC.

In its sample, this clonotype was seen a few times. The chain recombines TRBV15 with TRBJ2-7; 8 positions match TRBD1. Trimming removed 2 bases from V and 9 bases from J; junction bases left unmatched: 6. The CDR3 spans 13 residues. Per germline, CDR1 LNHNV and CDR2 YYDKDF (reference sequence). As DNA, the CDR3 is TGTGCCACCAGCAGACCGGACAGGGATGCGCAGTACTTC. Encoded protein: CATSRPDRDAQYF.

The CDR3 region is CASSQPGQGVVQPQHF. Written as DNA, the CDR3 is TGTGCCAGCAGTCAACCGGGACAGGGGGTAGTTCAGCCCCAGCATTTT. The genes are TRBV2 and TRBJ1-5; 11 bases are a match to TRBD1. The CDR3 is made up of 16 amino acids. Losses at the gene ends were 5 bases for V and 6 bases for J; bases not matched to a gene: 9. Looked up from germline, CDR1 is SNHLY and CDR2 is FYNNEI.

V is TRBV30 and J is TRBJ2-5; the D is unclear. Germline V lookup: CDR1 GTSNPN, CDR2 SVGIG (reference sequence). There are 13 residues in the CDR3. The V gene lost 0 bases and the J gene lost 2 bases, with 7 bases spanning the gap. The CDR3 protein is CAWSVRRQETQYF. The CDR3 DNA is TGTGCCTGGAGTGTACGTAGACAAGAGACCCAGTACTTC.

The chain couples TRBV4-1 to TRBJ2-3, with TRBD2 matching 8 bases. This CDR3 comprises 16 residues. Germline V gene lookup returns CDR1 MGHRA and CDR2 YSYEKL. V was pared by 6 bases and J by 2 bases, with 10 bases of the junction left unmatched. The CDR3 protein is CASRTGLALFTDTQYF. As DNA, the CDR3 is TGCGCCAGCAGAACTGGACTAGCCCTTTTCACAGATACGCAGTATTTT.

This chain connects TRBV20-1 to TRBJ2-2; D is uncertain. Between the trimmed V and J ends, which lost 5 bases and 6 bases, there was a span of 13 bases. Per the germline V gene, CDR1 is DFQATT and CDR2 is SNEGSKA (reference sequence). The CDR3 runs to 13 residues. CDR3 sequence (DNA): TGCAGTGCTTTCGACCGAATCCCCGGGGAGCTGTTTTTT. Translated, it gives CSAFDRIPGELFF.

In regard to this clonotype: A read error may account for a junction end that differs from germline. This chain connects TRBV19 to TRBJ1-2, with 7 bases identical to TRBD1. Germline V gives CDR1 LNHDA, CDR2 SQIVND (reference sequence). The CDR3 runs to 14 residues. The CDR3 nucleotides are TGTACCAGTACTCCGAGGACAGGAGTCAACGGCTACACCTTC. It encodes CTSTPRTGVNGYTF.